One T cell receptor beta chain is described in this entry. Its matching antigen is unknown. The RNA, about 0.45 to 1 ug, was put through reverse transcription using random hexamers. Coverage of TCR beta CDR3 amplification by immunoSEQ multiplex PCR extended to 54 Vbeta and 13 Jbeta. In TCRdb, the immunoSEQ multiplex PCR reads were re-called with MiXCR into one record per CDR3 protein. The sample has approximately 140,000 distinct CDR3 sequences, 80% seen once; the top ten hold roughly 0.5%. This sample was taken from a study of CD8 T cells in Susac syndrome. Study-wide results and caveats: Only a relatively small number of individuals were included in the TCR sequencing and HLA analysis.

Negative isolation was used for CD8+ and CD4+ T cells, and FACS enrichment was applied to TEMRA cells. The germline V gene encodes CDR1 LGHNA and CDR2 YNFKEQ. The CDR3 length is 15 residues. V gave up 1 base and J gave up 4 bases, with 11 bases separating them. The sequence derives from a human donor with multiple sclerosis. Sequenced input: CD8+ T cells from PBMCs. V usage is TRBV4-2 and J usage is TRBJ1-5; no firm D call. CDR3 nucleotides: TGTGCCAGCAGCCAAGGAACAGCTCTTAATCAGCCCCAGCATTTT. As protein: CASSQGTALNQPQHF.